The 5 T cell receptor beta chains presented below share a single source sample, sequenced in a study of OX40 agonist ivuxolimab in advanced cancers. Generated by immunoSEQ multiplex PCR, the TCRdb table keeps only in-frame clones and is missing some. This sample carries roughly 70,000 clones, 86% of them seen once, and the ten largest clones take 6.9%. The sample in question was CD4+ or CD8+ T cells sorted from blood, obtained in a trial of the OX40 agonist ivuxolimab. The receptors come from an adult with an advanced solid tumor such as melanoma, head and neck, liver or kidney cancer.

The genes are TRBV5-1 and TRBJ1-6, with 8 bases that match TRBD1. From germline, CDR1 is SGHRS and CDR2 YFSETQ. The CDR3 is 17 amino acids. V was pared by 0 bases and J by 9 bases, with 11 bases of the junction left unmatched. CDR3 sequence reads: CASSLAGQGGLGSPLHF. The CDR3 coding sequence is TGCGCCAGCAGCTTGGCAGGACAGGGAGGTTTGGGTTCACCCCTCCACTTT.

The genes are TRBV6-1 and TRBJ2-7; unclear D gene. Germline lookup yields CDR1 MNHNS and CDR2 SASEGT. This CDR3 spans 12 amino acids. Trimming left V 7 bases short and J 6 bases short, with 13 bases between. As DNA, the CDR3 is TGTGCCAGCACTCCCGACTTAGCCGAGCAGTACTTC. It translates to CASTPDLAEQYF.

This clone showed up just once. The genes are TRBV5-1 and TRBJ1-1; 9 bases fit TRBD1. Per germline, CDR1 SGHRS and CDR2 YFSETQ. The CDR3 runs 13 residues. Germline trimming cut 4 bases from V and 5 bases from J; bases unmatched to any gene: 3. CDR3 in amino acids: CASSHGTGTEAFF. CDR3 sequence (DNA): TGCGCCAGCAGCCACGGGACAGGGACTGAAGCTTTCTTT.

V and J are TRBV2 and TRBJ2-1; tentatively, D is TRBD2 (5 bases). From germline, CDR1 is SNHLY and CDR2 FYNNEI. This CDR3 spans 17 amino acids. The V and J ends lost 1 base and 5 bases respectively, with 18 bases between them. The CDR3 bases are TGTGCCAGCAGTGAAGGGACTTTCTCCTTGGGAGACAATGAGCAGTTCTTC. It is translated as CASSEGTFSLGDNEQFF.

V gene TRBV10-3 combines with J gene TRBJ1-5; maybe TRBD1 (6 bases). Looked up from germline, CDR1 is ENHRY and CDR2 is SYGVKD. This CDR3 contains 13 residues. V shed 4 bases and J shed 6 bases, with 10 bases lying between them. In nucleotides, the CDR3 is TGTGCCATCAGTGGGGGGGGCGTTCAGCCCCAGCATTTT. Translated: CAISGGGVQPQHF.